These 12 T cell receptor beta chains were sequenced from one sample in a study of blood T cell repertoires in COVID-19. Using immunoSEQ multiplex PCR, the repertoire was profiled, and TCRdb retains in-frame clones only, with some absent. The sample has approximately 270,000 clones, approximately 85% seen once; the top ten hold about 1%. Source material: peripheral blood. The origin of the receptors is a human donor with COVID-19, enrolled during active disease. The donor label of this sample is uncertain.

On this clone itself: Other DNA sequences within the sample encode an identical CDR3. Here the CDR3 reads CASSSGGLYGYTF. As DNA, the CDR3 is TGTGCCAGCAGTTCAGGGGGCCTCTATGGCTACACCTTC. The chain recombines TRBV28 with TRBJ1-2; TRBD1 aligns across 8 bases. V shed 4 bases, J shed 4 bases, and the junction held 2 bases outside the gene matches. Germline CDR1 MDHEN, CDR2 SYDVKM. This CDR3 is 13 amino acids long.

The rearrangement joins TRBV27 to TRBJ1-2; 10 positions agree with TRBD1. Per the germline V gene, CDR1 is MNHEY and CDR2 is SMNVEV (reference sequence). This CDR3 comprises 17 residues. Trimming removed 0 bases from V and 8 bases from J; junction bases left unmatched: 12. CDR3 DNA sequence: TGTGCCAGCAGTTTATCTCTTAATCGACAGGGGGCGCTCGGCTACACCTTC. Translation gives CASSLSLNRQGALGYTF.

The table lists this clone with a count of one. The chain recombines TRBV7-3 with TRBJ2-3; 7 nucleotides match TRBD2. The CDR3 is made up of 20 amino acids. Per the germline V gene, CDR1 is SGHTA and CDR2 is FQGTGA. V lost 1 base and J lost 2; bases outside the gene matches: 18. The CDR3: CASSLNLEDSGPLPTDTQYF. The CDR3 bases are TGTGCCAGCAGCTTAAATCTTGAGGATAGCGGGCCATTGCCCACAGATACGCAGTATTTT.

The V and J genes are TRBV4-3 and TRBJ2-1, with 7 bases that match TRBD2. The CDR3 sequence is 14 residues long. Per germline, CDR1 LGHNA and CDR2 YSLEER. V shed 8 bases, J shed 4 bases, and the junction held 8 bases outside the gene matches. The chain's CDR3 is CASARDYNYNEQFF. For the CDR3, the DNA is TGCGCCAGCGCCCGGGACTACAATTACAATGAGCAGTTCTTC.

The chain recombines TRBV7-3 with TRBJ2-3; TRBD1 aligns across 9 bases. Germline V CDR1 and CDR2: SGHTA, FQGTGA. The CDR3 loop spans 19 amino acids. Losses at the gene ends were 5 bases for V and 4 bases for J; bases not matched to a gene: 19. This CDR3 reads CASSVSQGADLFRPDTQYF. The CDR3 DNA follows: TGTGCCAGCAGCGTATCACAGGGGGCGGATTTATTTCGGCCAGATACGCAGTATTTT.

The chain recombines TRBV5-1 with TRBJ1-5; D may be TRBD1 (6 bases). Trimming took off 0 bases at V and 6 bases at J, with 13 bases between the two ends. Looked up from germline, CDR1 is SGHRS and CDR2 is YFSETQ. This CDR3 is built from 15 residues. The DNA of the CDR3 is TGCGCCAGCAGCTTGGAGGGGGGGACTGGTCAGCCCCAGCATTTT. This encodes CASSLEGGTGQPQHF.

This clone was seen once. This chain connects TRBV29-1 to TRBJ2-3; maybe TRBD1 (7 bases). V lost 5 bases, J lost 5 bases, and 14 bases lay in between. The CDR3 totals 13 residues. The germline gives CDR1 SQVTM, CDR2 ANQGSEA. CDR3 bases: TGCAGCGTTCCCTTTCAGGGGGGAGATACGCAGTATTTT. It translates to CSVPFQGGDTQYF.

This chain links TRBV9 with TRBJ1-5; D perhaps matches TRBD1 (6 bases). Germline CDR1 reads SGDLS; CDR2 reads YYNGEE. The ends were cut back, 0 bases at V and 3 bases at J, with 7 bases in the middle. This CDR3 is built from 14 residues. The CDR3 DNA follows: TGTGCCAGCAGCGTAGGACAGGTCAATCAGCCCCAGCATTTT. Protein sequence: CASSVGQVNQPQHF.

This chain links TRBV4-2 with TRBJ1-2, with D perhaps matching TRBD1 (6 bases). Trimming left V 5 bases short and J 1 base short, with 14 bases between. The CDR3 extends over 15 amino acids. CDR1 LGHNA and CDR2 YNFKEQ come from the germline V gene. CDR3 nucleotides: TGTGCCAGCAGCACCCGACAGGCCGATAACTATGGCTACACCTTC. Protein product: CASSTRQADNYGYTF.

The chain couples TRBV19 to TRBJ2-1, with TRBD2 identical over 11 bases. Losses at the gene ends were 7 bases for V and 4 bases for J; bases not matched to a gene: 6. The CDR3 is 15 residues long. Germline V gives CDR1 LNHDA, CDR2 SQIVND (reference sequence). The CDR3 DNA reads TGTGCCAGTACCCCGGGACTAGCGGAATACAATGAGCAGTTCTTC. Its translation is CASTPGLAEYNEQFF.

The table lists this clone with a count of one. The V and J genes are TRBV7-9 and TRBJ2-5, with a weak D call TRBD1 (6 bases). CDR1 and CDR2 from the germline V gene are SEHNR and FQNEAQ (reference sequence). There are 16 residues in the CDR3. V lost 2 bases, J lost 4 bases, and 17 bases lay in between. The CDR3 region has the DNA TGTGCCAGCAGCTTAAATCGACGTGGGGGCACAGAGACCCAGTACTTC. This gives the protein CASSLNRRGGTETQYF.

Regarding this clone: This same CDR3 is encoded by further DNA sequences in the sample. The V gene is TRBV7-3, the J gene TRBJ2-5, with D uncertain. Germline values: CDR1 SGHTA, CDR2 FQGTGA. There are 13 residues in the CDR3. Trimming took off 6 bases at V and 3 bases at J, with 11 bases between the two ends. For the CDR3, the DNA is TGTGCCAGCAGTTCTCACAGAGAAGAGACCCAGTACTTC. Its protein is CASSSHREETQYF.